This T cell receptor beta chain was identified in a study of blood T cell repertoires in COVID-19 (dated by TCRdb to 2020 to 2022). Context from the whole study: The collaborator samples originated in the United States, Italy and Spain and spanned the acute and convalescent phases of COVID-19. HLA class I and class II types, where available, came from metadata supplied by the sample provider rather than from assay-based typing. The samples were drawn from the first 160 participants of the ongoing ImmuneRACE study and from under 1,500 subjects provided by 6 global collaborators. A de-identified subject ID, COVID-19 status, age in years and sex were almost always included in the sample metadata. The prospective study material was composed of cDNA or gDNA derived from T cells, B-cell-depleted T cells, or PBMCs. A freely available public database, intended as a resource for researchers studying the immune response to SARS-CoV-2, is where the repertoires were released. Deeply sampled blood TCRbeta repertoires from subjects exposed to, actively infected with, or recovered from COVID-19 were included in the dataset. The investigation overall reported the following: Clinical and demographic metadata were provided uncurated, with the amount varying by source and participant.

Concerning this clone: Which antigen it targets is not known. It has no much larger one-base neighbor in the sample; base qualities were not kept.

V and J are truncated by 6 bases and 5 bases respectively, leaving an intervening sequence of 16 bases. From the cysteine through the phenylalanine, the CDR3 covers 14 amino acids. Kept here is only the CDR3 DNA, which spans 42 bases and is read in frame from base 1. CDR1 SNHLY and CDR2 FYNNEI were looked up in the germline V gene. TCRbeta CDR3 regions were amplified from genomic DNA using the immunoSEQ Assay, a bias-controlled multiplex PCR. The authors' pipeline ran thus. The number of nucleated cells in each sample was estimated by amplification of reference gene primers within the assay. Sequence reads were collapsed and filtered to measure the absolute abundance of every unique TCRbeta CDR3 rearrangement. Productive Simpson clonality was computed per sample as the square root of Simpson's diversity index over productive rearrangements. TCRdb holds this immuneACCESS table with in-frame rearrangements only. Some clones are missing; in checked studies, unresolved V genes explain under half, and the rest has no known cause. V, J and clone size were drawn from that table, and D and trimming were deduced from the DNA. The sample records 190,000 or so clones, around 79% of which are singletons. Approximately 12% of the sample goes to the ten largest clones.

A second Seattle source provided samples from volunteer blood donors who had recovered from COVID-19. Each collaborating institution followed its own protocols to collect whole blood in K2EDTA tubes. For TCRbeta analysis, collaborators shipped samples as frozen whole blood, isolated PBMCs, or DNA extracted from either of those sample types. Recombination joined TRBV2 with TRBJ1-2; the D gene assignment is ambiguous. Sequenced input: peripheral blood. This clonotype originated in a man aged 45-65 years who had recovered from COVID-19. The bases are TGTGCCAGCAGACCGATCAGCGAGTTTTATGGCTACACCTTC. Its protein reads: CASRPISEFYGYTF.